A single sample is the source of the 23 T cell receptor beta chains below, sequenced in a study of early T cells in non-severe SARS-CoV-2 infection. A single record per CDR3 protein comes from TCRdb applying MiXCR to the 5' RACE reads. The sample records about 60,000 distinct CDR3 sequences, 18% being singletons. The input for sequencing was whole blood, taken at baseline. The origin of the receptors is an adult who was a healthcare worker with PCR-confirmed SARS-CoV-2 infection or an uninfected control (not recorded which).

The V call is TRBV5-1, the J call TRBJ1-6, with a tentative D call TRBD1 (5 bases). Per the germline V gene, CDR1 is SGHRS and CDR2 is YFSETQ. The ends were cut back, 4 bases at V and 1 base at J, with 18 bases in the middle. This CDR3 contains 18 residues. This CDR3 reads CASSQDGVGGSYNSPLHF. The CDR3 DNA is TGCGCCAGCAGCCAGGACGGCGTTGGGGGGTCCTATAATTCACCCCTCCACTTT. The variable domain in full, completed from reference TRBV5-1 and TRBJ1-6, reads KAGVTQTPRYLIKTRGQQVTLSCSPISGHRSVSWYQQTPGQGLQFLFEYFSETQRNKGNFPGRFSGRQFSNSRSEMNVSTLELGDSALYLCASSQDGVGGSYNSPLHFGNGTRLTVT.

This clonotype turned up a few times. The chain has TRBV20-1 and TRBJ2-3, with D tentatively TRBD1 or TRBD2 (5 bases each). The CDR3 has 15 amino acids. Germline CDR1 and CDR2: DFQATT and SNEGSKA (reference sequence). Trimming stripped 5 bases from V and 0 bases from J, with 15 bases between. CDR3: CSARLSGPSTDTQYF. The DNA for the CDR3 is TGCAGTGCTCGCCTCTCGGGGCCTAGCACAGATACGCAGTATTTT.

This clonotype was seen only a few times. CDR3 loop: CASSLSGTSGNNEQFF. CDR3 bases: TGTGCCAGCAGTTTATCCGGGACTAGCGGGAACAATGAGCAGTTCTTC. The chain carries TRBV12-3 or TRBV12-4 and TRBJ2-1; 13 bases agree with TRBD2. J was trimmed by 5 bases and V by 2 bases; bases with no gene match: 3. The CDR3 totals 16 residues.

This clonotype was detected a few times. The chain carries TRBV10-3 and TRBJ2-7; 7 bases match TRBD1. CDR3 length: 15 amino acids. The germline gives CDR1 ENHRY, CDR2 SYGVKD. V lost 4 bases, J lost 4 bases, and 10 bases stayed unmatched. Here the CDR3 DNA reads TGTGCCATCAGTGGGCAGGGGGATTACGTGTACGAGCAGTACTTC. Translation: CAISGQGDYVYEQYF.

This clonotype was picked up a small number of times. The chain couples TRBV30 to TRBJ1-1; D is unclear. This CDR3 contains 12 residues. The V and J ends lost 4 bases and 0 bases respectively, with 6 bases between them. Germline lookup yields CDR1 GTSNPN and CDR2 SVGIG (reference sequence). This CDR3 reads CAWTSLNTEAFF. The CDR3 DNA follows: TGTGCCTGGACGAGCTTGAACACTGAAGCTTTCTTT.

This clonotype was found a few times. The chain employs TRBV6-1 and TRBJ2-5; tentative D call: TRBD2 (5 bases). This CDR3 comprises 14 residues. Germline CDR1 and CDR2: MNHNS and SASEGT. The V gene lost 4 bases and the J gene lost 2 bases, with 11 bases spanning the gap. Written as DNA, the CDR3 is TGTGCCAGCAGTGTGCAACGCGGGCAAGAGACCCAGTACTTC. Protein product: CASSVQRGQETQYF.

The CDR3 is CASKGTGQGNIQYF. The CDR3 DNA follows: TGTGCCAGCAAAGGGACTGGACAGGGAAACATTCAGTACTTC. The rearrangement links TRBV6-1 to TRBJ2-4, with 8 bases lining up with TRBD1. CDR3 size: 14 residues. Germline trimming cut 7 bases from V and 6 bases from J; bases unmatched to any gene: 8. Germline CDR1 is MNHNS and CDR2 is SASEGT.

The genes are TRBV18 and TRBJ2-5; D may be TRBD2 (6 bases). Germline loops: CDR1 KGHSH, CDR2 LQKENI. The V and J ends lost 3 bases and 5 bases respectively, with 16 bases between them. The CDR3 loop spans 15 amino acids. The chain's CDR3 is CASSPPGLDGETQYF. The CDR3 bases are TGTGCCAGCTCACCTCCGGGACTCGACGGGGAGACCCAGTACTTC. Based on the CDR3 plus reference TRBV18 and TRBJ2-5, the full variable domain is NAGVMQNPRHLVRRRGQEARLRCSPMKGHSHVYWYRQLPEEGLKFMVYLQKENIIDESGMPKERFSAEFPKEGPSILRIQQVVRGDSAAYFCASSPPGLDGETQYFGPGTRLLVL.

V usage is TRBV14 and J usage is TRBJ2-2; D is undetermined. Germline loops: CDR1 SGHDN, CDR2 FVKESK. The V end was cut by 0 bases, the J end by 6 bases, with 17 bases between. CDR3 length: 17 amino acids. The CDR3 DNA reads as TGTGCCAGCAGCCAAGAAGGACGTCCCAGAGGATCCGGGGAGCTGTTTTTT. Amino acid sequence: CASSQEGRPRGSGELFF.

The chain has TRBV29-1 and TRBJ1-2; D is ambiguous. Trimming shortened V by 6 bases and J by 4 bases, and 15 bases separated the two germline ends. From germline, CDR1 is SQVTM and CDR2 ANQGSEA. This CDR3 is 13 amino acids long. The CDR3 protein is CSVGSQSRYGYTF. In DNA form, the CDR3 reads TGCAGCGTGGGGTCACAGAGTCGCTATGGCTACACCTTC.

This clonotype was observed a few times. J is TRBJ1-4 and V is TRBV20-1; D remains unclear. Per germline, CDR1 DFQATT and CDR2 SNEGSKA (reference sequence). CDR3 length: 14 residues. V shed 6 bases and J shed 5 bases, with 16 bases lying between them. The CDR3 nucleotides are TGCAGTGCCCTTCGTCGGTTCGAAAATGAAAAACTGTTTTTT. Its translation: CSALRRFENEKLFF.

This clonotype was observed many times. The rearrangement joins TRBV7-2 to TRBJ1-6; 7 nucleotides line up with TRBD1. Losses at the gene ends were 3 bases for V and 5 bases for J; bases not matched to a gene: 4. CDR1 and CDR2 from the germline V gene are SGHTA and FQGNSA. This CDR3 is 15 amino acids long. CDR3 DNA: TGTGCCAGCAGCTTGACAGGGACAAATAATTCACCCCTCCACTTT. It is translated as CASSLTGTNNSPLHF.

This sequence joins TRBV28 and TRBJ2-7; 10 bases are shared with TRBD1. Trimming took 8 bases from V and 0 from J; bases not matched to a gene: 10. The CDR3 contains 16 residues. From germline, CDR1 is MDHEN and CDR2 SYDVKM. CDR3 DNA sequence: TGTGCCAGCGCGTCCTCGCGGGACAGGGGCTCCTACGAGCAGTACTTC. It specifies CASASSRDRGSYEQYF.

The gene calls are TRBV7-9 and TRBJ1-5; D not certain. The CDR3 runs to 16 residues. CDR1 and CDR2 (germline): SEHNR, FQNEAQ (reference sequence). V was trimmed by 0 bases and J by 4 bases, leaving 13 bases between them. The CDR3 sequence: CASSLAIGGSNQPQHF. In DNA, the CDR3 is TGTGCCAGCAGCTTAGCGATTGGCGGATCTAATCAGCCCCAGCATTTT.

This chain uses TRBV3-1 with TRBJ2-6, with 7 bases lining up with TRBD1. V shed 4 bases and J 1 base; nucleotides not matched to a gene: 13. CDR1 and CDR2 from the germline V gene are LGHDT and YNNKEL (reference sequence). This CDR3 has 19 residues. CDR3 region: CASSLYGDRKPSGANVLTF. The CDR3, as DNA: TGTGCCAGCAGCCTCTACGGGGACAGAAAGCCTTCTGGGGCCAACGTCCTGACTTTC.

The V gene is TRBV28, the J gene TRBJ1-1, with D unresolved. Germline values: CDR1 MDHEN, CDR2 SYDVKM. V shed 8 bases and J shed 0 bases, with 7 bases lying between them. This CDR3 is 12 amino acids long. CDR3 protein: CASVRMNTEAFF. The CDR3 DNA reads TGTGCCAGCGTTCGGATGAACACTGAAGCTTTCTTT. The whole variable domain, remainder taken from reference TRBV28 and TRBJ1-1, is DVKVTQSSRYLVKRTGEKVFLECVQDMDHENMFWYRQDPGLGLRLIYFSYDVKMKEKGDIPEGYSVSREKKERFSLILESASTNQTSMYLCASVRMNTEAFFGQGTRLTVV.

V usage is TRBV29-1 and J usage is TRBJ2-7, with TRBD2 matching 11 bases. This CDR3 is built from 14 residues. Germline-derived CDR1 and CDR2 are SQVTM and ANQGSEA. After removal of 2 bases from V and 3 bases from J, the junction contained 3 bases not matched to a gene. DNA for the CDR3: TGCAGCGTTGAATTGGGACTAGCGGACTACGAGCAGTACTTC. This sequence encodes CSVELGLADYEQYF.

The chain employs TRBV4-3 and TRBJ2-7; 12 positions match TRBD2. The trim removed 0 bases at V and 4 bases at J, leaving 4 bases unmatched. Germline assignment: CDR1 LGHNA and CDR2 YSLEER. This CDR3 is 16 amino acids long. Written as DNA, the CDR3 is TGCGCCAGCAGCCAAGATCACGGGACTAGCGGGTACGAGCAGTACTTC. This encodes CASSQDHGTSGYEQYF.

This clonotype was counted only a few times. The chain uses TRBV6-2 or TRBV6-3 and TRBJ2-2; 8 nucleotides align to TRBD2. Germline V gene lookup returns CDR1 MNHEY and CDR2 SVGEGT. With V trimmed by 8 bases and J by 2 bases, 10 bases remained unmatched. The CDR3 totals 16 residues. CDR3 nucleotides: TGTGCCAGCGGGCGTCTAGCGGGTATAAACACCGGGGAGCTGTTTTTT. This translates into CASGRLAGINTGELFF.

This clonotype was found many times. J is TRBJ2-7 and V is TRBV11-1, with D perhaps matching TRBD2 (5 bases). This CDR3 contains 13 residues. Germline V gene lookup returns CDR1 SGHAT and CDR2 FQDESV (reference sequence). Trimming left V 3 bases short and J 2 bases short, with 8 bases between. The chain's CDR3 is CASSLDLPYEQYF. CDR3 in DNA: TGTGCCAGCAGCTTGGACTTGCCCTACGAGCAGTACTTC. The variable domain in full, completed from reference TRBV11-1 and TRBJ2-7, reads EAEVAQSPRYKITEKSQAVAFWCDPISGHATLYWYRQILGQGPELLVQFQDESVVDDSQLPKDRFSAERLKGVDSTLKIQPAELGDSAMYLCASSLDLPYEQYFGPGTRLTVT.

V gene TRBV5-6 combines with J gene TRBJ2-7, with TRBD2 identical over 8 bases. After removal of 4 bases from V and 6 bases from J, the junction contained 9 bases not matched to a gene. Germline CDR1 SGHDT, CDR2 YYEEEE. This CDR3 is 14 amino acids long. CDR3 sequence: CASSPGGGFGEQYF. The DNA for the CDR3 is TGTGCCAGCAGCCCCGGCGGGGGGTTCGGCGAGCAGTACTTC. Drawing the rest from reference TRBV5-6 and TRBJ2-7, the complete variable domain is DAGVTQSPTHLIKTRGQQVTLRCSPKSGHDTVSWYQQALGQGPQFIFQYYEEEERQRGNFPDRFSGHQFPNYSSELNVNALLLGDSALYLCASSPGGGFGEQYFGPGTRLTVT.

This clonotype was seen more than once but under ten times. The chain has TRBV7-2 and TRBJ2-1, with TRBD2 as a possible D gene (6 bases). Germline loops: CDR1 SGHTA, CDR2 FQGNSA. The CDR3 has 14 residues. V lost 1 base and J lost 7, with 11 bases in between. The CDR3 bases are TGTGCCAGCAGCTTAGAGGCGGGGTGGAATGAGCAGTTCTTC. It encodes CASSLEAGWNEQFF.

The table lists this clonotype with a few counts. This chain links TRBV12-3 or TRBV12-4 with TRBJ2-5; D is undetermined. This CDR3 has 13 residues. V was trimmed by 6 bases and J by 3 bases, leaving 11 bases between them. The chain's CDR3 is CASRQTSKETQYF. The CDR3 region has the DNA TGTGCCAGCAGACAGACAAGTAAAGAGACCCAGTACTTC.